Listed below are T cell receptor beta chains from one sample, sequenced in a study of blood T cell repertoires in COVID-19. Profiling relied on immunoSEQ multiplex PCR, and the TCRdb table lists in-frame clones only, not all of them. This table holds 150,000 to 200,000 clones, around four fifths found once. The sequenced sample consisted of peripheral blood. The source of these receptors is an older man with acute or convalescent COVID-19. CDR3s include the opening cysteine and the closing phenylalanine or tryptophan. Fields, in order: J gene, V gene, D gene, clone size, CDR3 DNA, CDR3 protein. A D gene is named only where the DNA matches it firmly. Clone size, where shown, is once, few, many, or a class for clones that have expanded.

j_call: TRBJ1-1
v_call: TRBV27
d_call: -
clone_size: -
cdr3_nt: TGTGCCAGCATCCCGAGACCCACAGGGTCCTCTGAAGCTTTCTTT
cdr3_aa: CASIPRPTGSSEAFF

j_call: TRBJ1-5
v_call: TRBV30
d_call: -
clone_size: few
cdr3_nt: TGTGCCTCACAGCGGGGCAATCAGCCCCAGCATTTT
cdr3_aa: CASQRGNQPQHF

j_call: TRBJ1-1
v_call: TRBV5-6
d_call: -
clone_size: -
cdr3_nt: TGTGCCAGCAGCCCGATCGGACAGAACACTGAAGCTTTCTTT
cdr3_aa: CASSPIGQNTEAFF

j_call: TRBJ2-7
v_call: TRBV5-4
d_call: TRBD1
clone_size: -
cdr3_nt: TGTGCCAGCAGCGCACCCGGCGCCGGGACAGGGGGCTACGAGCAGTACTTC
cdr3_aa: CASSAPGAGTGGYEQYF

j_call: TRBJ2-1
v_call: TRBV27
d_call: -
clone_size: -
cdr3_nt: TGTGCCAGCAGTGCTTCAGGGCACTTCGGCGCTGAGCAGTTCTTC
cdr3_aa: CASSASGHFGAEQFF

j_call: TRBJ1-2
v_call: TRBV9
d_call: TRBD1
clone_size: -
cdr3_nt: TGTGCCAGCAGCCCCGGGACAGACCCCTATGGCTACACCTTC
cdr3_aa: CASSPGTDPYGYTF

j_call: TRBJ1-1
v_call: TRBV5-6
d_call: -
clone_size: -
cdr3_nt: TGTGCCAGCAGCTTGGGGGGTAGCAGGGCGAACACTGAAGCTTTCTTT
cdr3_aa: CASSLGGSRANTEAFF

j_call: TRBJ2-1
v_call: TRBV7-3
d_call: -
clone_size: few
cdr3_nt: TGTGCCAGCAGCTTAAACGCGGGGAATGAGCAGTTCTTC
cdr3_aa: CASSLNAGNEQFF

j_call: TRBJ1-5
v_call: TRBV19
d_call: -
clone_size: -
cdr3_nt: TGTGCCAGTAGTATTGCGAACCTCAATCAGCCCCAGCATTTT
cdr3_aa: CASSIANLNQPQHF

j_call: TRBJ2-1
v_call: TRBV5-5
d_call: TRBD2
clone_size: -
cdr3_nt: TGTGCCAGCAGGTATCGGACTAGCGGGGGTGACAATGAGCAGTTCTTC
cdr3_aa: CASRYRTSGGDNEQFF

j_call: TRBJ1-6
v_call: TRBV6-5
d_call: -
clone_size: -
cdr3_nt: TGTGCCAGCAGTTTCCTAACGAGCTCCTATAATTCACCCCTCCACTTT
cdr3_aa: CASSFLTSSYNSPLHF